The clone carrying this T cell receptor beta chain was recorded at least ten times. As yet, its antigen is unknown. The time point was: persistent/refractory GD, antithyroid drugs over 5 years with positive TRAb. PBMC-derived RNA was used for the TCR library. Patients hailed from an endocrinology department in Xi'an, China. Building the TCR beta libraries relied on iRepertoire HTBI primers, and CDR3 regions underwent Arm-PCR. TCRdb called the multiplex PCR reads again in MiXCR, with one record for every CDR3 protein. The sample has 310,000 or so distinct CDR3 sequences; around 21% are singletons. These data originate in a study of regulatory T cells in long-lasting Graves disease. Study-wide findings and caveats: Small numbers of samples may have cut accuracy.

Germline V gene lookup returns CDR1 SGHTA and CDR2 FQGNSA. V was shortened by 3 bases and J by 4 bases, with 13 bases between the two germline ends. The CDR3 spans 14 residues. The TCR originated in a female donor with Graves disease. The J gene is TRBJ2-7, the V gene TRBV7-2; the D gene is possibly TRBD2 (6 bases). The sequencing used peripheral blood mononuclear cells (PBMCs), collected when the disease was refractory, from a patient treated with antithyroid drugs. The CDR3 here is CASSFPGEDYEQYF. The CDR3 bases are TGTGCCAGCAGCTTCCCCGGGGAGGATTACGAGCAGTACTTC. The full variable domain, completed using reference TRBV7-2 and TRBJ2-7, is GAGVSQSPSNKVTEKGKDVELRCDPISGHTALYWYRQSLGQGLEFLIYFQGNSAPDKSGLPSDRFSAERTGGSVSTLTIQRTQQEDSAVYLCASSFPGEDYEQYFGPGTRLTVT.